These 6 T cell receptor beta chains came from one sample sequenced in a study of T cell changes during pregnancy in multiple sclerosis. Libraries were prepared by immunoSEQ multiplex PCR; TCRdb keeps only in-frame clonotypes and omits some of them. The data contain tens of thousands of clones, about 92% of them singletons. The input for sequencing was CD4+ T cells from peripheral blood mononuclear cells, taken before pregnancy. These receptors originate from a female donor with multiple sclerosis, enrolled in a pregnancy study.

The chain uses TRBV9 and TRBJ1-2; no reliable D call. Per germline, CDR1 SGDLS and CDR2 YYNGEE. V was cut by 4 bases and J by 1 base, with 8 bases left in between. The CDR3 contains 13 residues. For the CDR3, the DNA is TGTGCCAGCAGCAAAACACATAACTATGGCTACACCTTC. Its translation is CASSKTHNYGYTF.

The chain is built from TRBV6-1 and TRBJ2-7; TRBD2 matches at 11 bases. This CDR3 has 14 amino acids. Germline assignment: CDR1 MNHNS and CDR2 SASEGT. J lost 2 bases, V lost 6 bases, and 3 bases had no gene match. The CDR3 DNA is TGTGCCAGCAGAGGGACTAGCGGTCCCTACGAGCAGTACTTC. This codes for CASRGTSGPYEQYF.

The chain has TRBV18 and TRBJ2-7, with TRBD1 matching over 11 bases. CDR1 KGHSH and CDR2 LQKENI come from the germline V gene. This CDR3 has 17 amino acids. The trim removed 2 bases at V and 4 bases at J, leaving 10 bases unmatched. Here the CDR3 DNA reads TGTGCCAGCTCACCATGGGGACCCGGGACAGGGGGTTACGAGCAGTACTTC. This codes for CASSPWGPGTGGYEQYF.

This rearrangement joins TRBV9 to TRBJ2-1; perhaps TRBD2 as D (6 bases). V shed 3 bases and J shed 2 bases, with 15 bases lying between them. CDR1 is SGDLS, CDR2 YYNGEE, per germline. The CDR3 has 16 amino acids. The CDR3 spells CASSGSGTVPYNEQFF. The CDR3 DNA follows: TGTGCCAGCAGCGGGTCGGGGACTGTACCCTACAATGAGCAGTTCTTC.

The rearrangement uses TRBV6-1 and TRBJ2-1; 7 bases are shared with TRBD2. V was pared by 2 bases and J by 4 bases, with 8 bases of the junction left unmatched. Germline V CDR1 and CDR2: MNHNS, SASEGT. This CDR3 spans 16 amino acids. In nucleotides, the CDR3 is TGTGCCAGCAGTGAAATTGACGGGGGGTCTTACAATGAGCAGTTCTTC. It yields the protein CASSEIDGGSYNEQFF.

This sequence joins TRBV5-4 and TRBJ1-1; 11 bases map to TRBD1. J gave up 11 bases and V 5 bases, and 8 bases lay outside the gene matches. The germline V gene encodes CDR1 SGHNT and CDR2 YYREEE (reference sequence). The CDR3 consists of 13 residues. The CDR3 nucleotides read TGTGCCAGCAGGGCTCCGGGACAGGGGGTGGCTTTCTTT. It specifies CASRAPGQGVAFF.